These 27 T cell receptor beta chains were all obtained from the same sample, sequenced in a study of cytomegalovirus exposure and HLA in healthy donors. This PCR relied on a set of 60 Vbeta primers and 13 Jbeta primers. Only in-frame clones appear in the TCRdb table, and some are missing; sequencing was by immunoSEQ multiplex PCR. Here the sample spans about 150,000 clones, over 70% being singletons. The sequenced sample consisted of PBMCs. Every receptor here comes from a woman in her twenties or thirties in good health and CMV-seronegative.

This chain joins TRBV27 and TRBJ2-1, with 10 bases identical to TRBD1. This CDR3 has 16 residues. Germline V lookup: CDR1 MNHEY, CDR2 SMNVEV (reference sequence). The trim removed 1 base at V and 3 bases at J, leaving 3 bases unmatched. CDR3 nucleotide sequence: TGTGCCAGCAGTTTATTGGGGACAGGGGTCTACAATGAGCAGTTCTTC. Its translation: CASSLLGTGVYNEQFF.

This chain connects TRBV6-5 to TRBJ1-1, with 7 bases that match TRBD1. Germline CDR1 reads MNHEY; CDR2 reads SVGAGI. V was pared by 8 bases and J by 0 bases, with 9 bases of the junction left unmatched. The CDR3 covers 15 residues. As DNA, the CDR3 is TGTGCCAGCCTGCCACAGACAGGGTTGAACACTGAAGCTTTCTTT. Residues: CASLPQTGLNTEAFF.

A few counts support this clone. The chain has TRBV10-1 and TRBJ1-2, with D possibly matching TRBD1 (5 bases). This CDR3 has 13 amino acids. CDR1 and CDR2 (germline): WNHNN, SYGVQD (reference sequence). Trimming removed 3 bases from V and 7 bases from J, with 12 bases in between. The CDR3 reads CASSDQGEGGYTF. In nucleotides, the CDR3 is TGCGCCAGCAGTGATCAAGGGGAGGGTGGCTACACCTTC.

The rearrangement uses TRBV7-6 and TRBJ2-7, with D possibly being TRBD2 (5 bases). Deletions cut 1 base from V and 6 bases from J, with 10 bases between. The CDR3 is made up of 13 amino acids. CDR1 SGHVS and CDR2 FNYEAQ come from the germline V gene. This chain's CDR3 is CASSLVGVGEQYF. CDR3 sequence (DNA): TGTGCCAGCAGCTTAGTCGGGGTAGGCGAGCAGTACTTC.

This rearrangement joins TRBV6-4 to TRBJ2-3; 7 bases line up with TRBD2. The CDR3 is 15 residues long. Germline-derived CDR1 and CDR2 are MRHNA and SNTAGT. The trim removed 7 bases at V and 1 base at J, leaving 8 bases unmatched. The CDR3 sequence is CASIPTSICTDTQYF. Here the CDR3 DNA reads TGTGCCAGCATCCCGACTAGCATATGCACAGATACGCAGTATTTT.

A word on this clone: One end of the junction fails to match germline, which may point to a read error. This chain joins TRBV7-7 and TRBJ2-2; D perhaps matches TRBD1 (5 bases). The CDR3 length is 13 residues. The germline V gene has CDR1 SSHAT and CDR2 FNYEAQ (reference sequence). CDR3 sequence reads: CASSQGRTGELFF. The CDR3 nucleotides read TGTGCTAGCAGCCAGGGCCGCACCGGGGAGCTGTTTTTT.

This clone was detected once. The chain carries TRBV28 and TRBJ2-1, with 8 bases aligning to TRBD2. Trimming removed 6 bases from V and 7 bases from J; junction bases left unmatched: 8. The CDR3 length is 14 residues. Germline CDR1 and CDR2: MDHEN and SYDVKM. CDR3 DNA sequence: TGTGCCAGCAGGCCTCCGGGGGGGCGGAATGAGCAGTTCTTC. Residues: CASRPPGGRNEQFF.

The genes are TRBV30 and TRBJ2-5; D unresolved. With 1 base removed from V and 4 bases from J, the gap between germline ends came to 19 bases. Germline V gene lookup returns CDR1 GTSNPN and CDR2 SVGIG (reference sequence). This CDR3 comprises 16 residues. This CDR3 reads CAWSASPTRLGETQYF. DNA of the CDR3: TGTGCCTGGAGTGCCTCCCCGACACGGTTGGGAGAGACCCAGTACTTC.

CDR3 sequence: CASSLTRQVITPFF. CDR3 in DNA: TGTGCCAGCAGTCTCACTCGACAGGTTATTACTCCTTTCTTT. The chain recombines TRBV6-5 with TRBJ1-1, with D possibly being TRBD1 (6 bases). V was shortened by 5 bases and J by 12 bases, with 22 bases between the two germline ends. The CDR3 sequence is 14 residues long. Germline V gene sequence: CDR1 MNHEY, CDR2 SVGAGI.

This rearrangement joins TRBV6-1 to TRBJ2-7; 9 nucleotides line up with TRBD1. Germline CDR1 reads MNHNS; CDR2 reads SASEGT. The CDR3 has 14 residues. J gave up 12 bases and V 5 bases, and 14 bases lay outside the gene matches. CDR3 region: CASSLGQGGLGWYF. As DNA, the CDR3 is TGTGCCAGCAGTTTGGGACAGGGTGGTTTGGGATGGTACTTC.

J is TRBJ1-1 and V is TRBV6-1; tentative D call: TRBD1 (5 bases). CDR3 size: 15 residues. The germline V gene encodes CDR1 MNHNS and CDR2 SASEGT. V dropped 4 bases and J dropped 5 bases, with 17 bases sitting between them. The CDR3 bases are TGTGCCAGCAGTGGGGCGGAGGGGCTTGGGACTGAAGCTTTCTTT. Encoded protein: CASSGAEGLGTEAFF.

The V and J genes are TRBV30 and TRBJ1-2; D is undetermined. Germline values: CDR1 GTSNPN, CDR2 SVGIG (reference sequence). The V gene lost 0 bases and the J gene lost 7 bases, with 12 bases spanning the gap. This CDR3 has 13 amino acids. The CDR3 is CAWSVGVAGGYTF. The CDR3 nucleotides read TGTGCCTGGAGTGTGGGAGTCGCCGGTGGCTACACCTTC. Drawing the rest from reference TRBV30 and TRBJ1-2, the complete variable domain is SQTIHQWPATLVQPVGSPLSLECTVEGTSNPNLYWYRQAAGRGLQLLFYSVGIGQISSEVPQNLSASRPQDRQFILSSKKLLLSDSGFYLCAWSVGVAGGYTFGSGTRLTVV.

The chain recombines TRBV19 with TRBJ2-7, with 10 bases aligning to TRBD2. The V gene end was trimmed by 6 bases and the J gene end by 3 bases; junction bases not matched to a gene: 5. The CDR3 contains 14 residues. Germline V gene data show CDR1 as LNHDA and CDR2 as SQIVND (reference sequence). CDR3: CASSLAGALYEQYF. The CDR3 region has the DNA TGTGCCAGTAGCCTAGCGGGAGCGCTCTACGAGCAGTACTTC.

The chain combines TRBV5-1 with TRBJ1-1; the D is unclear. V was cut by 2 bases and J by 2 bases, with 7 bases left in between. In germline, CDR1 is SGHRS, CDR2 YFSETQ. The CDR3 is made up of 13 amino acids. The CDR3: CASSLEGNTEAFF. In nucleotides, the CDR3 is TGCGCCAGCAGCTTAGAGGGAAACACTGAAGCTTTCTTT.

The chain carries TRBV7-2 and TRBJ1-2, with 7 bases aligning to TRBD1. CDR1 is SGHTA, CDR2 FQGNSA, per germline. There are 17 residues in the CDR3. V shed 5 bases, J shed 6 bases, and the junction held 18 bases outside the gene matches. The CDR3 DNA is TGTGCCAGCAGCCGGCCCCCTAACTCTGCGACAGGGAATGGCTACACCTTC. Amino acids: CASSRPPNSATGNGYTF.

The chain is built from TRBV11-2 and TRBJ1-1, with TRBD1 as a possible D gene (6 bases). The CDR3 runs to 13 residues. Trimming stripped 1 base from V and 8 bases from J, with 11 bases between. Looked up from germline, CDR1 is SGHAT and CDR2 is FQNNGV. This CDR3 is CASSLGTAREAFF. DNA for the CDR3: TGTGCCAGCAGCTTAGGGACAGCCCGCGAAGCTTTCTTT.

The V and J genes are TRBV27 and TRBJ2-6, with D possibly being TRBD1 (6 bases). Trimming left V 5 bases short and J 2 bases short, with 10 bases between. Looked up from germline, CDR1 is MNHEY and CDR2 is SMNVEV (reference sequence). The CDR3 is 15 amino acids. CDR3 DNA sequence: TGTGCCAGCAGTACGGACAGACCTGGGGCCAACGTCCTGACTTTC. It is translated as CASSTDRPGANVLTF.

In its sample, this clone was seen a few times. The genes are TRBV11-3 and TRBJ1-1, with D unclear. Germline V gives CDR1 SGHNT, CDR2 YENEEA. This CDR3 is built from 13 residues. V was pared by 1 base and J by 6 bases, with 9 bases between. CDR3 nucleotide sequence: TGTGCCAGCAGCTTAGTTAGCGGGTCTGAAGCTTTCTTT. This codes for CASSLVSGSEAFF.

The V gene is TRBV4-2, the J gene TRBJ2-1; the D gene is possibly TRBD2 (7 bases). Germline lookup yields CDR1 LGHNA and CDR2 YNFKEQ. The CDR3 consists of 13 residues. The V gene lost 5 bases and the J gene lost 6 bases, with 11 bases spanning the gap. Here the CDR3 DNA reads TGTGCCAGCAGCGCCGGGGGGCTCAATGAGCAGTTCTTC. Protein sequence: CASSAGGLNEQFF.

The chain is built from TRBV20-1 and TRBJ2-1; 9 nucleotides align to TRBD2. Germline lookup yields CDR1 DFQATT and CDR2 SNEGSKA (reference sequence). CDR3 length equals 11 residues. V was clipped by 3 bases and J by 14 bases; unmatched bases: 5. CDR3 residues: CSASLGTSKFF. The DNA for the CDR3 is TGCAGTGCTAGCCTCGGGACTAGCAAGTTCTTC.

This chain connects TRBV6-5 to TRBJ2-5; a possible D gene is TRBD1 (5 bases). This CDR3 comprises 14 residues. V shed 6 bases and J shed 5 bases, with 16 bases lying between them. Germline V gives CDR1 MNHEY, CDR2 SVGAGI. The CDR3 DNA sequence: TGTGCCAGCAGCCCAGGGTCCGCCCGGGAGACCCAGTACTTC. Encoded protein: CASSPGSARETQYF.

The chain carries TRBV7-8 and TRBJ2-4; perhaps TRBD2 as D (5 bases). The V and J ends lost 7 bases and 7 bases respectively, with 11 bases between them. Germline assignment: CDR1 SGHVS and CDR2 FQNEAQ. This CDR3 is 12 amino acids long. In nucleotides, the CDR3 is TGTGCCAGCACTGGCCGAGGGAACATTCAGTACTTC. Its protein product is CASTGRGNIQYF. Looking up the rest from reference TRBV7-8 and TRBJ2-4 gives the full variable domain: GAGVSQSPRYKVAKRGQDVALRCDPISGHVSLFWYQQALGQGPEFLTYFQNEAQLDKSGLPSDRFFAERPEGSVSTLKIQRTQQEDSAVYLCASTGRGNIQYFGAGTRLSVL.

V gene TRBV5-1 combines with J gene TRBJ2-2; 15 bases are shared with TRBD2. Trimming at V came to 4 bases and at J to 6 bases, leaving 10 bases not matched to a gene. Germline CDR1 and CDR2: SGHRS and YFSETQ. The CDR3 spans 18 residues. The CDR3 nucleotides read TGCGCCAGCAGCGTCCGGACTAGCGGGGGGGCTCTTGCCGGGGAGCTGTTTTTT. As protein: CASSVRTSGGALAGELFF.

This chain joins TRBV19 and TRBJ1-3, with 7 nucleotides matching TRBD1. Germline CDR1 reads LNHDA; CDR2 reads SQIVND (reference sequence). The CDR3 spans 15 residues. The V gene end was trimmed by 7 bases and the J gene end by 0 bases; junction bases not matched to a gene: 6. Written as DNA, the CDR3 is TGTGCCAGTAAAGACAGGGCGCTCTCTGGAAACACCATATATTTT. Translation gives CASKDRALSGNTIYF.

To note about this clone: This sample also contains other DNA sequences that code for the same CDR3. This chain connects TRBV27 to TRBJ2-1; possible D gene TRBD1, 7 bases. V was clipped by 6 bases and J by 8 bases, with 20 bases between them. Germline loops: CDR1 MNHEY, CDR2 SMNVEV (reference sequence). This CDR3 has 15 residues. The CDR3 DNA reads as TGTGCCAGCAGCTTAAGACAGGGAGGAATGGATGAGCAGTTCTTC. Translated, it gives CASSLRQGGMDEQFF.

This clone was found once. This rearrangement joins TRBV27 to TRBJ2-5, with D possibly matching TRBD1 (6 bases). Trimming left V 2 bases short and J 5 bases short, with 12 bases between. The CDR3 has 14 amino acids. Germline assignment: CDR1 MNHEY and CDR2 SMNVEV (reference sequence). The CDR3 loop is CASSLKGHMETQYF. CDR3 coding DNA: TGTGCCAGCAGTTTAAAGGGACATATGGAGACCCAGTACTTC.

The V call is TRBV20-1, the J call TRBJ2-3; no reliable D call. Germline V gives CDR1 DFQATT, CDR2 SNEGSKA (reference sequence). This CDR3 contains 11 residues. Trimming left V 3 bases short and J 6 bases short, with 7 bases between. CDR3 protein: CSASAWDTQYF. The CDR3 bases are TGCAGTGCTAGCGCGTGGGATACGCAGTATTTT.